These T cell receptor beta chains were read from a single sample in a study of shared clonotypes between healthy human individuals. The data were produced by immunoSEQ multiplex PCR, yet TCRdb's version contains in-frame clones alone and is incomplete. The sample records about half a million clones, 77% being singletons. Sequenced: PBMCs. The receptors were sampled from a woman in her forties in good health. Some clones in this sample may be carry-over from other donors' samples. The CDR3 runs from the conserved cysteine through the conserved F or W. D genes are given only for firm matches. Clone size appears in some rows only: once, few, many, or a class for an expanded clone.

V gene	clone size	D gene	J gene	CDR3 DNA	CDR3 protein
TRBV27	NA	TRBD1	TRBJ1-2	TGTGCCAGCAGCACCGGACAGGGGAAGGGTGGCTACACCTTC	CASSTGQGKGGYTF
TRBV5-4	NA	NA	TRBJ2-7	TGTGCCAGCAGCTTGGAGGGCTACGAGCAGTACTTC	CASSLEGYEQYF
TRBV4-1	NA	NA	TRBJ2-2	TGCGCCAGCAGCCGGACAGACACCGGGGAGCTGTTTTTT	CASSRTDTGELFF
TRBV28	NA	NA	TRBJ1-2	TGTGCCAGCTTCAAGGGAGAGGGTGTCCTCTATGGCTACACCTTC	CASFKGEGVLYGYTF
TRBV28	NA	TRBD1	TRBJ1-4	TGTGCCAGCAGCCTCAGGGGGAGTGCAACTAATGAAAAACTGTTTTTT	CASSLRGSATNEKLFF
TRBV5-1	NA	NA	TRBJ1-1	TGCGCCAGCAGAGACAGAACTATGAACACTGAAGCTTTCTTT	CASRDRTMNTEAFF
TRBV2	few	TRBD2	TRBJ2-5	TGTGCCGGGTCTAGCGGGTTTCTTCTAGAGACCCAGTACTTC	CAGSSGFLLETQYF
TRBV7-9	NA	NA	TRBJ2-7	TGTGCCAGCAGCTTAGAGCGCGTCAGCTACGAGCAGTACTTC	CASSLERVSYEQYF
TRBV4-1	few	NA	TRBJ2-7	TGCGCCAGCAGCCAAGAATGGGGACCAATCTACGAGCAGTACTTC	CASSQEWGPIYEQYF
TRBV18	NA	NA	TRBJ1-1	TGTGCCAGCTCACTTGACATGAACACTGAAGCTTTCTTT	CASSLDMNTEAFF
TRBV19	NA	TRBD1	TRBJ1-1	TGTGCCAGTAGTATAGGTGGGACAGTCACTGAAGCTTTCTTT	CASSIGGTVTEAFF
TRBV28	NA	TRBD1	TRBJ1-1	TGTGCCAGCAGTCGTTCCGGGACAGGGTTAGAAGCTTTCTTT	CASSRSGTGLEAFF
TRBV25-1	NA	NA	TRBJ1-2	TGTGCCAGCACCCCCCCCGGACAGAGCTATGGCTACACCTTC	CASTPPGQSYGYTF
TRBV5-1	NA	TRBD2	TRBJ2-1	TGCGCCAGCAGCTTGGTGCCTCAGGCTAGCGGGAGCTACAATGAGCAGTTCTTC	CASSLVPQASGSYNEQFF
TRBV7-9	NA	TRBD2	TRBJ2-5	TGTGCCAGCAGCCGAGCCGGGACTAGCGGGAGTTTAGAAGAGACCCAGTACTTC	CASSRAGTSGSLEETQYF
TRBV2	NA	NA	TRBJ1-5	TGTGCCAGCAGTGCCGAGGGGAACGCTAATCAGCCCCAGCATTTT	CASSAEGNANQPQHF
TRBV2	NA	NA	TRBJ2-5	TGTGCCAGCAGTGGTCTAGCGCCCCAAGAGACCCAGTACTTC	CASSGLAPQETQYF
TRBV7-2	many	TRBD2	TRBJ2-7	TGTGCCAGCAGCTTAGGAGTAGCGGGAGGGCAGTACTTC	CASSLGVAGGQYF
TRBV6-4	NA	TRBD2	TRBJ2-3	TGTGCCAGCAGTGAGTTAGCGGGATCAGATACGCAGTGTTTT	CASSELAGSDTQCF
TRBV4-2	many	NA	TRBJ2-7	TGTGCCAGCAGTTTCCTCCGCTACTCACCCTACGAGCAGTACTTC	CASSFLRYSPYEQYF
TRBV10-3	NA	NA	TRBJ1-2	TGTGCCATCAGTGAGAAAGGGGTGGGTAACTATGGCTACACCTTC	CAISEKGVGNYGYTF
TRBV5-1	NA	NA	TRBJ1-1	TGCGCCACGAGCCGGCTTACTGACACTGAAGCTTTCTTT	CATSRLTDTEAFF
TRBV29-1	NA	NA	TRBJ1-3	TGCAGCGTTAACTTGTCCGGTGGAAACACCATATATTTT	CSVNLSGGNTIYF
TRBV5-1	few	TRBD1	TRBJ2-5	TGCGCCAGCAGCTTGGCCACAGGGGGCGGCGAGACCCAGTACTTC	CASSLATGGGETQYF
TRBV6-1	few	NA	TRBJ2-2	TGTGCCAGCAGTGAAGGAGTCGGGAACACCGGGGAGCTGTTTTTT	CASSEGVGNTGELFF
TRBV7-2	NA	TRBD2	TRBJ2-4	TGTGCCAGCAGCTTAGTTAGCGGGAGTCTGGGCATTCAGTACTTC	CASSLVSGSLGIQYF
TRBV19	NA	NA	TRBJ1-1	TGTGCCAGTAGTGGGCGGGTTCAAACCCTGAACACTGAAGCTTTCTTT	CASSGRVQTLNTEAFF
TRBV2	NA	NA	TRBJ2-1	TGTGCCAGCAGTGAAGACCTGACGGGGAGTGAGCAGTTCTTC	CASSEDLTGSEQFF
TRBV11-2	NA	TRBD2	TRBJ2-1	TGTGCCAGCAGCTTAGAGCGAGCGGGGTACAATGAGCAGTTCTTC	CASSLERAGYNEQFF
TRBV30	many	NA	TRBJ1-4	TGTGCCCGACAGGAGAATAATGAAAAACTGTTTTTT	CARQENNEKLFF
TRBV7-9	NA	TRBD1	TRBJ1-2	TGTGCCAGCAGCTTATGGCCCCCTTACAGGGGGGAGGGGCCTTATGGCTACACCTTC	CASSLWPPYRGEGPYGYTF
TRBV19	many	NA	TRBJ1-5	TGTGCCAGTAGTATGCAACAGGGTGGACGCAATCAGCCCCAGCATTTT	CASSMQQGGRNQPQHF
TRBV9	NA	TRBD2	TRBJ2-1	TGTGCCAGCAGCGAGGAGGGACTAGCGACTTACAATGAGCAGTTCTTC	CASSEEGLATYNEQFF
TRBV4-1	NA	TRBD2	TRBJ2-5	TGCGCCAGCAGCTTGGGACTAGCGGGAGAAGGGGAGACCCAGTACTTC	CASSLGLAGEGETQYF
TRBV2	NA	NA	TRBJ1-4	TGTGCCAGCAGTGCGAAATCACCCGCTAATGAAAAACTGTTTTTT	CASSAKSPANEKLFF
TRBV9	NA	TRBD2	TRBJ2-1	TGTGCCAGCAGCACTTTAGGACTAGCTGTGTACAATGAGCAGTTCTTC	CASSTLGLAVYNEQFF
TRBV7-9	NA	NA	TRBJ1-5	TGTGCCAGCAGCCCCGGATGGAGCAATCAGCCCCAGCATTTT	CASSPGWSNQPQHF
TRBV29-1	NA	NA	TRBJ2-5	TGCAGCGGGGGTGGAACAGGGTGGGAGACCCAGTACTTC	CSGGGTGWETQYF
TRBV11-2	once	NA	TRBJ1-5	TGTGCCAGCAGCTCAAGCCCCAATCAGCCCCAGCATTTT	CASSSSPNQPQHF
TRBV27	NA	NA	TRBJ2-7	TGTGCCAGCGGACGGGGGATCTCCTACGAGCAGTACTTC	CASGRGISYEQYF
TRBV6-6	many	NA	TRBJ2-5	TGTGCCAGCAGCCCTCAGCCCCAGGAGACCCAGTACTTC	CASSPQPQETQYF
TRBV14	NA	NA	TRBJ2-7	TGTGCCAGCAGCCCCAAGGGAGGAGGGAGAACCCACGAGCAGTACTTC	CASSPKGGGRTHEQYF
TRBV7-9	NA	NA	TRBJ2-3	TGTGCCAGCAGGGAAGGACTCACCCTACTCCCAGATACGCAGTATTTT	CASREGLTLLPDTQYF
TRBV2	NA	NA	TRBJ1-5	TGTGCCAGCAGGCGGGAGAATAGCAATCAGCCCCAGCATTTT	CASRRENSNQPQHF
TRBV7-9	NA	TRBD1	TRBJ1-1	TGTGCCAGCAGCTTCAACAGGGGTCCTACATCTAACACTGAAGCTTTCTTT	CASSFNRGPTSNTEAFF
TRBV11-3	NA	NA	TRBJ2-5	TGTGCCAGCAGCTTAGACGGGGCGGGGACCCAGTACTTC	CASSLDGAGTQYF
TRBV5-1	NA	NA	TRBJ1-4	TGCGCCAGCAGCTTGGAGGTCAGGGCGGAAAAACTGTTTTTT	CASSLEVRAEKLFF